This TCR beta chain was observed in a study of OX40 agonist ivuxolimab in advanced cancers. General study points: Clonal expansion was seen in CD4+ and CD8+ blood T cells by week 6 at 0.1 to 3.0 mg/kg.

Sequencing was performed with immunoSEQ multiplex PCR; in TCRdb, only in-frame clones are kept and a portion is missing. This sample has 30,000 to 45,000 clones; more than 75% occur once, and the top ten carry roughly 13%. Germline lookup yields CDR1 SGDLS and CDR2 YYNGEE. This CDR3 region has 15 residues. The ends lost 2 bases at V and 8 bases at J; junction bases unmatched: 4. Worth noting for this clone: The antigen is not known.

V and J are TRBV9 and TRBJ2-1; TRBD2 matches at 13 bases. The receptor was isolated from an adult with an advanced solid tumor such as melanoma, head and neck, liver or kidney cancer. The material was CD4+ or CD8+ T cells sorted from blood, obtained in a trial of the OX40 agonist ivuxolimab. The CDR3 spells CASSVGLAGPDEQFF. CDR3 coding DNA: TGTGCCAGCAGCGTGGGACTAGCGGGACCCGATGAGCAGTTCTTC.